Below, 14 T cell receptor beta chains from the same sample are listed, as sequenced in a study of blood T cell repertoires in COVID-19. TCRdb's copy holds only in-frame clones and misses some; the assay was immunoSEQ multiplex PCR. The sample lists hundreds of thousands of clones; nearly 90% were seen once. The source material was peripheral blood. These receptor sequences come from a woman in her twenties or thirties with acute or convalescent COVID-19.

The genes are TRBV7-2 and TRBJ1-3; TRBD1 is a possible D gene (5 bases). Germline loops: CDR1 SGHTA, CDR2 FQGNSA. This CDR3 has 16 amino acids. V lost 0 bases and J lost 0, with 9 bases in between. The CDR3 sequence is CASSLATADSGNTIYF. The CDR3 region has the DNA TGTGCCAGCAGCTTAGCGACAGCAGACTCTGGAAACACCATATATTTT.

The genes are TRBV6-2 or TRBV6-3 and TRBJ2-7; D gene uncertain. V lost 2 bases and J 2 bases, leaving 16 bases between the germline ends. The CDR3 consists of 16 residues. Per germline, CDR1 MNHEY and CDR2 SVGEGT. The chain's CDR3 is CASSYPSPWATYEQYF. The CDR3 DNA reads as TGTGCCAGCAGTTACCCGAGTCCGTGGGCGACCTACGAGCAGTACTTC.

V is TRBV27 and J is TRBJ1-5; perhaps TRBD1 as D (5 bases). The CDR3 has 12 amino acids. From germline, CDR1 is MNHEY and CDR2 SMNVEV (reference sequence). V lost 4 bases to trimming and J lost 7 bases, with 8 bases between them. The DNA for the CDR3 is TGTGCCAGCAGTTGGGCAGGGCAGCCCCAGCATTTT. This gives the protein CASSWAGQPQHF.

The chain uses TRBV4-2 and TRBJ1-1; D is perhaps TRBD1 (6 bases). Germline V gene data show CDR1 as LGHNA and CDR2 as YNFKEQ. The germline V and J ends were trimmed by 4 bases and 6 bases, with 12 bases remaining between them. CDR3 length: 13 amino acids. The CDR3 sequence: CASSRDNSPEAFF. In DNA form, the CDR3 reads TGTGCCAGCAGCCGGGACAACAGCCCTGAAGCTTTCTTT.

This clone was counted only a few times. J is TRBJ2-7 and V is TRBV18; 16 nucleotides agree with TRBD2. The CDR3 has 18 residues. CDR1 is KGHSH, CDR2 LQKENI, per germline. The trim removed 4 bases at V and 3 bases at J, leaving 9 bases unmatched. CDR3 nucleotides: TGTGCCAGCTCACACAACGGGGGACTAGCGGGAGGGCTCTACGAGCAGTACTTC. It translates to CASSHNGGLAGGLYEQYF.

The chain uses TRBV5-1 and TRBJ1-5; the D gene is possibly TRBD1 (6 bases). Trimming pared 5 bases from V and 0 bases from J, leaving 12 bases between. The CDR3 consists of 15 residues. The germline V gene encodes CDR1 SGHRS and CDR2 YFSETQ. CDR3 residues: CASRLDSYSNQPQHF. The CDR3 bases are TGCGCCAGCAGACTGGACAGCTATAGCAATCAGCCCCAGCATTTT.

CDR3 nucleotide sequence: TGCGCCAGCAGCTTGGCCTTAATCCCGGGACAGGGGGTAAGGGATACGCAGTATTTT. It codes for CASSLALIPGQGVRDTQYF. The genes are TRBV5-1 and TRBJ2-3; TRBD1 agrees at 11 bases. The CDR3 runs to 19 residues. The V gene's germline CDR1 is SGHRS and CDR2 YFSETQ. V shed 0 bases, J shed 6 bases, and the junction held 15 bases outside the gene matches.

V is TRBV6-6 and J is TRBJ2-7; 7 bases match TRBD1. Losses at the gene ends were 4 bases for V and 0 bases for J; bases not matched to a gene: 6. The CDR3 extends over 15 amino acids. The V gene's germline CDR1 is MNHNY and CDR2 SVGAGI (reference sequence). The CDR3 DNA sequence: TGTGCCAGCAGTTCCACAGGGGACCCCTCCTACGAGCAGTACTTC. Residues: CASSSTGDPSYEQYF.

This chain uses TRBV5-1 with TRBJ2-7, with 8 positions matching TRBD2. The CDR3 spans 17 residues. With V trimmed by 4 bases and J by 0 bases, 12 bases remained unmatched. The germline gives CDR1 SGHRS, CDR2 YFSETQ. Written as DNA, the CDR3 is TGCGCCAGCAGCGTCCTGGGCGGGAGGACGAGCTCCTACGAGCAGTACTTC. Residues: CASSVLGGRTSSYEQYF.

The chain combines TRBV4-2 with TRBJ2-2, with D possibly matching TRBD2 (6 bases). Germline V lookup: CDR1 LGHNA, CDR2 YNFKEQ. V dropped 4 bases and J dropped 6 bases, with 18 bases sitting between them. This CDR3 has 16 residues. The CDR3 loop is CASSLDDGSGAGELFF. In nucleotides, the CDR3 is TGTGCCAGCAGCCTCGACGACGGGAGTGGGGCCGGGGAGCTGTTTTTT.

This sequence joins TRBV19 and TRBJ1-4; D unresolved. The germline gives CDR1 LNHDA, CDR2 SQIVND (reference sequence). V gave up 5 bases and J gave up 10 bases, with 8 bases separating them. The CDR3 is made up of 11 amino acids. CDR3 in DNA: TGTGCCAGTAGTGAGGGCGGAAAACTGTTTTTT. Its translation is CASSEGGKLFF.

The gene calls are TRBV4-2 and TRBJ1-5; TRBD1 matches 7 bases. The CDR3 covers 16 residues. The germline gives CDR1 LGHNA, CDR2 YNFKEQ. V lost 1 base, J lost 9 bases, and 12 bases stayed unmatched. The CDR3 here is CASSQGKDRFEGPQHF. The CDR3 DNA is TGTGCCAGCAGCCAAGGAAAGGACAGGTTCGAGGGGCCCCAGCATTTT.

The chain combines TRBV4-3 with TRBJ2-3, with 10 nucleotides matching TRBD2. The CDR3 covers 16 residues. Germline CDR1 is LGHNA and CDR2 is YSLEER. With V trimmed by 0 bases and J by 5 bases, 5 bases remained unmatched. The CDR3 DNA reads TGCGCCAGCAGCCAAGATTTGACTAGCGGGCTAGATACGCAGTATTTT. Residues: CASSQDLTSGLDTQYF.

This clone was found a few times. The rearrangement uses TRBV29-1 and TRBJ2-7, with D tentatively TRBD2 (6 bases). This CDR3 has 12 residues. Germline loops: CDR1 SQVTM, CDR2 ANQGSEA. The germline V and J ends were trimmed by 4 bases and 3 bases, with 10 bases remaining between them. The chain's CDR3 is CSVGLSGYEQYF. DNA for the CDR3: TGCAGCGTTGGGCTTAGCGGCTACGAGCAGTACTTC.